The 25 T cell receptor beta chains reported below all come from one sample, sequenced in a study of technical replicates of blood from a few donors. Data came from immunoSEQ multiplex PCR; TCRdb stores just in-frame clones and leaves some out. Among 79,000 or so clones listed, about 92% were seen once. The sequenced sample was T cells isolated from PBMCs. These receptors came from a human donor in good health.

The chain carries TRBV6-4 and TRBJ2-2; D is possibly TRBD1 (6 bases). Per germline, CDR1 MRHNA and CDR2 SNTAGT. The CDR3 runs 15 residues. With 3 bases removed from V and 6 bases from J, the gap between germline ends came to 14 bases. CDR3 bases: TGTGCCAGCAGTGAATGGGGGCTAGGCGCCGGGGAGCTGTTTTTT. Protein sequence: CASSEWGLGAGELFF.

This sequence joins TRBV5-1 and TRBJ2-7, with 10 bases aligning to TRBD2. The length of the CDR3 is 15 residues. The junction had 6 bases not matched to a gene; V was cut back by 4 bases and J by 2 bases. Germline CDR1 is SGHRS and CDR2 is YFSETQ. CDR3 coding DNA: TGCGCCAGCAGCCTACTTAGCGGGAGGACCTACGAGCAGTACTTC. It specifies CASSLLSGRTYEQYF.

V and J are TRBV5-1 and TRBJ2-3; possible D gene TRBD1, 5 bases. Trimming left V 0 bases short and J 6 bases short, with 14 bases between. CDR3 length equals 15 residues. Germline CDR1 is SGHRS and CDR2 is YFSETQ. In DNA, the CDR3 is TGCGCCAGCAGCTTGGAAGGTGGGAAGGGGGATACGCAGTATTTT. Protein product: CASSLEGGKGDTQYF.

This chain connects TRBV19 to TRBJ2-7; 8 nucleotides line up with TRBD2. The J segment lost 2 bases and the V segment lost 3 bases, leaving 0 bases of the junction unmatched. Per the germline V gene, CDR1 is LNHDA and CDR2 is SQIVND (reference sequence). CDR3 length: 13 residues. This chain's CDR3 is CASSIGRAYEQYF. The DNA for the CDR3 is TGTGCCAGTAGTATCGGGAGGGCCTACGAGCAGTACTTC. Drawing the rest from reference TRBV19 and TRBJ2-7, the complete variable domain is DGGITQSPKYLFRKEGQNVTLSCEQNLNHDAMYWYRQDPGQGLRLIYYSQIVNDFQKGDIAEGYSVSREKKESFPLTVTSAQKNPTAFYLCASSIGRAYEQYFGPGTRLTVT.

The J gene is TRBJ2-7, the V gene TRBV15, with 12 bases aligning to TRBD1. The CDR3 has 14 residues. Germline-derived CDR1 and CDR2 are LNHNV and YYDKDF (reference sequence). Unmatched junction bases numbered 9, after V lost 7 bases and J lost 8 bases. The CDR3 DNA reads as TGTGCCACCACTACGCCGGGACAGGGGGCAAAGCAGTACTTC. This gives the protein CATTTPGQGAKQYF.

The chain uses TRBV11-2 and TRBJ2-3; the D gene is possibly TRBD1 (5 bases). The CDR3 sequence is 12 residues long. Between the trimmed V and J ends, which lost 6 bases and 4 bases, there was a span of 8 bases. Germline V gene sequence: CDR1 SGHAT, CDR2 FQNNGV. CDR3 bases: TGTGCCAGCAGTCAAGGGGCAGATACGCAGTATTTT. Its translation is CASSQGADTQYF.

This clone appeared a single time. This sequence joins TRBV30 and TRBJ1-5, with D perhaps TRBD1 (5 bases). Germline CDR1 GTSNPN, CDR2 SVGIG (reference sequence). The V and J ends lost 1 base and 5 bases respectively, with 12 bases between them. The CDR3 has 14 amino acids. The CDR3 here is CAWSGRGWDQPQHF. The CDR3 DNA is TGTGCCTGGAGTGGGAGGGGCTGGGATCAGCCCCAGCATTTT.

The genes are TRBV9 and TRBJ2-7, with 8 positions matching TRBD2. This CDR3 is built from 15 residues. Losses at the gene ends were 1 base for V and 7 bases for J; bases not matched to a gene: 10. The germline CDR1 and CDR2 sequences are SGDLS and YYNGEE. In DNA, the CDR3 is TGTGCCAGCAGCGTAAGGGAGCGGGAGTGGGGGGAGCAGTACTTC. As protein: CASSVREREWGEQYF.

The chain uses TRBV9 and TRBJ1-3; D not certain. The CDR3 extends over 17 amino acids. Germline V gives CDR1 SGDLS, CDR2 YYNGEE. Trimming took 0 bases from V and 0 from J, leaving 13 bases between them. The CDR3 coding sequence is TGTGCCAGCAGCGTAGGCCCGCGACAATTCTCTGGAAACACCATATATTTT. Translated: CASSVGPRQFSGNTIYF.

The V and J genes are TRBV7-2 and TRBJ2-5, with 8 bases lining up with TRBD2. Per germline, CDR1 SGHTA and CDR2 FQGNSA. J lost 4 bases, V lost 5 bases, and 6 bases had no gene match. CDR3 size: 14 residues. In DNA form, the CDR3 reads TGTGCCAGCAGCCGAGCGGGAGCAGCAGAGACCCAGTACTTC. Translation gives CASSRAGAAETQYF.

The chain carries TRBV28 and TRBJ1-2, with 10 bases that match TRBD1. Trimming at V came to 9 bases and at J to 6 bases, leaving 1 base not matched to a gene. This CDR3 is 11 amino acids long. CDR1 is MDHEN and CDR2 is SYDVKM in the germline V gene. CDR3: CASDRGHGYTF. CDR3 sequence (DNA): TGTGCCAGTGACAGGGGGCATGGCTACACCTTC.

The chain links TRBV9 to TRBJ2-7, with D tentatively TRBD2 (5 bases). CDR3 length equals 16 residues. CDR1 is SGDLS, CDR2 YYNGEE, per germline. V lost 3 bases to trimming and J lost 3 bases, with 19 bases between them. CDR3 bases: TGTGCCAGCAGCGCAGGCTCTCAAGCCGACTACTACGAGCAGTACTTC. Encoded protein: CASSAGSQADYYEQYF.

The chain has TRBV7-6 and TRBJ2-1; 8 bases are a match to TRBD2. Per the germline V gene, CDR1 is SGHVS and CDR2 is FNYEAQ. After removal of 5 bases from V and 10 bases from J, the junction contained 7 bases not matched to a gene. This CDR3 has 13 residues. DNA for the CDR3: TGTGCCAGCAGCCTGAGCGGGAGTAAAGAGCAGTTCTTC. It is translated as CASSLSGSKEQFF.

The genes are TRBV29-1 and TRBJ1-5; D may be TRBD1 (6 bases). This CDR3 comprises 12 residues. The germline V gene encodes CDR1 SQVTM and CDR2 ANQGSEA. The ends were cut back, 5 bases at V and 5 bases at J, with 10 bases in the middle. Here the CDR3 reads CSVRAGDQPQHF. The CDR3 DNA reads TGCAGCGTTAGGGCAGGGGATCAGCCCCAGCATTTT.

In DNA form, the CDR3 reads TGTGCCAGCAGCTTAGGACTCCATCTCAATGAGCAGTTCTTC. Protein: CASSLGLHLNEQFF. This chain joins TRBV11-2 and TRBJ2-1, with D hard to call. Germline assignment: CDR1 SGHAT and CDR2 FQNNGV. This CDR3 contains 14 residues. V was clipped by 1 base and J by 6 bases, with 10 bases between them.

The genes are TRBV4-1 and TRBJ1-5; D uncertain. Germline CDR1 is MGHRA and CDR2 is YSYEKL. The CDR3 sequence is 17 residues long. The V gene lost 1 base and the J gene lost 4 bases, with 17 bases spanning the gap. CDR3 sequence reads: CASSQGLTSAANQPQHF. The CDR3 region has the DNA TGCGCCAGCAGCCAAGGATTAACTAGTGCTGCAAATCAGCCCCAGCATTTT.

V and J are TRBV2 and TRBJ2-1, with 13 bases fitting TRBD2. The CDR3 sequence is 13 residues long. With V trimmed by 9 bases and J by 4 bases, 0 bases remained unmatched. Germline V gene lookup returns CDR1 SNHLY and CDR2 FYNNEI. The CDR3 loop reads CARTSGGYNEQFF. The DNA for the CDR3 is TGTGCCAGGACTAGCGGGGGGTACAATGAGCAGTTCTTC.

The chain is built from TRBV19 and TRBJ1-2; D is perhaps TRBD1 (5 bases). Per the germline V gene, CDR1 is LNHDA and CDR2 is SQIVND (reference sequence). The CDR3 runs 12 residues. Trimming removed 6 bases from V and 10 bases from J, with 15 bases in between. CDR3: CASRDIQGFYTF. The CDR3 coding sequence is TGTGCCAGTAGAGACATTCAGGGATTCTACACCTTC.

J is TRBJ2-7 and V is TRBV7-8; 8 bases align to TRBD1. The CDR3 has 16 amino acids. J was trimmed by 0 bases and V by 3 bases; bases with no gene match: 7. Per the germline V gene, CDR1 is SGHVS and CDR2 is FQNEAQ. Here the CDR3 reads CASSLGGQAYSYEQYF. CDR3 bases: TGTGCCAGCAGCTTGGGGGGACAGGCCTACTCCTACGAGCAGTACTTC.

A single count supports this clone. This rearrangement joins TRBV7-2 to TRBJ1-5, with 7 bases identical to TRBD1. Unmatched junction bases numbered 2, after V lost 3 bases and J lost 6 bases. This CDR3 comprises 13 residues. Germline V gene data show CDR1 as SGHTA and CDR2 as FQGNSA. The DNA of the CDR3 is TGTGCCAGCAGCTTCTACAGGGGTCAGCCCCAGCATTTT. It translates to CASSFYRGQPQHF.

This clone is a singleton in its sample. V and J are TRBV9 and TRBJ2-3; no clear D gene. The CDR3 spans 13 residues. Germline assignment: CDR1 SGDLS and CDR2 YYNGEE. V was cut by 4 bases and J by 3 bases, with 9 bases left in between. CDR3 sequence reads: CASSPWLTDTQYF. DNA of the CDR3: TGTGCCAGCAGCCCTTGGCTTACAGATACGCAGTATTTT.

V is TRBV13 and J is TRBJ1-2; D is ambiguous. Germline V gene data show CDR1 as PRHDT and CDR2 as FYEKMQ (reference sequence). V was shortened by 5 bases and J by 5 bases, with 12 bases between the two germline ends. CDR3 length equals 13 residues. CDR3 residues: CASSIGVIYGYTF. In DNA, the CDR3 is TGTGCCAGCAGCATCGGAGTCATTTATGGCTACACCTTC.

This clone has only one observation. V is TRBV6-5 and J is TRBJ1-2; 7 bases map to TRBD1. The CDR3 length is 14 residues. Germline CDR1 is MNHEY and CDR2 is SVGAGI. The trim removed 4 bases at V and 5 bases at J, leaving 7 bases unmatched. CDR3 sequence reads: CASSLQGRSYGYTF. The CDR3 DNA sequence: TGTGCCAGCAGTTTACAGGGGAGGTCGTATGGCTACACCTTC.

Written as DNA, the CDR3 is TGTGCCTGGGACAGGGGCCATGAGCAGTTCTTC. The encoded protein is CAWDRGHEQFF. This chain joins TRBV30 and TRBJ2-1, with 8 bases lining up with TRBD1. This CDR3 has 11 residues. V dropped 5 bases and J dropped 8; count of bases not matched to a gene: 2. CDR1 is GTSNPN, CDR2 SVGIG, per germline (reference sequence).

The chain joins TRBV4-1 to TRBJ2-7, with TRBD2 matching 9 bases. V trimming: 0 bases; J trimming: 4 bases; junction bases outside the gene matches: 10. The CDR3 extends over 17 amino acids. Germline CDR1 MGHRA, CDR2 YSYEKL. As DNA, the CDR3 is TGCGCCAGCAGCCAAGATTCCTGGGCGGGAGGGGTTTACGAGCAGTACTTC. Translation: CASSQDSWAGGVYEQYF.